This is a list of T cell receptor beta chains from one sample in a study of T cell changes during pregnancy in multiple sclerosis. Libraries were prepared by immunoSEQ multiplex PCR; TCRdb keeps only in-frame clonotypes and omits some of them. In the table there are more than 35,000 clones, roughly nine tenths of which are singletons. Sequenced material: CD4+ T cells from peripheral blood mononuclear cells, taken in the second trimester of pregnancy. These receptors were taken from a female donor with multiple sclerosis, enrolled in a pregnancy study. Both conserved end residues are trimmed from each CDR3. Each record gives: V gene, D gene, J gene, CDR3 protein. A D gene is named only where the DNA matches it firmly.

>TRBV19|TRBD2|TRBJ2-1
ASSLGLAGGSSYNEQF
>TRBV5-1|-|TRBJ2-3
ASSPTANTQY
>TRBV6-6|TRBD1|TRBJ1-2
ASVEQGSAFGYT
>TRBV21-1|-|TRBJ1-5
ASIKASPAQH
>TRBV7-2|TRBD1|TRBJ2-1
ASSGQGADEQF
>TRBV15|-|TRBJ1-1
ATNTGVRTEAF
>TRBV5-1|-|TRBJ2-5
ASSLGSGVANQETQY
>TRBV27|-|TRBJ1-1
ASSLGGWVVNTEAF
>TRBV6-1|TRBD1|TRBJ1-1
ASRPWTGGTEAF
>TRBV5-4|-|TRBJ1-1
ASSSGHRYTEAF
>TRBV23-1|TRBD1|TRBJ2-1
ASSQPRDREKWGYNEQF